Sequencing of this TCR beta chain was carried out in a study of T cell responses to AZD1222 COVID-19 vaccine. Study outcomes and limitations: The donor cohort was predominantly white British with a female majority, and clonal diversity may have been underestimated. Repertoires were obtained solely post-peak T cell response. The number of AZD1222 recipients seropositive at baseline was only five or six.

The repertoire was sequenced with immunoSEQ multiplex PCR; TCRdb's copy has only in-frame clones and lacks some. The repertoire holds some 92,000 clones, with approximately 89% as singletons. The ends were cut back, 3 bases at V and 0 bases at J, with 6 bases in the middle. CDR1 KGHSH and CDR2 LQKENI come from the germline V gene. This CDR3 has 14 residues. In the case of this clone: No antigen is known for it.

This chain connects TRBV18 to TRBJ1-5; TRBD1 might be the D (5 bases). This TCR derives from an adult in good health. The material sequenced was peripheral blood, taken on day 0 of MenACWY control vaccination. This CDR3 is CASSPDTSNQPQHF. For the CDR3, the DNA is TGTGCCAGCTCACCGGACACTAGCAATCAGCCCCAGCATTTT.